The next 31 T cell receptor beta chains were all read from a single sample in a study of T cell responses to AZD1222 COVID-19 vaccine. Some clones are missing from TCRdb's copy, which holds only in-frame ones; the method was immunoSEQ multiplex PCR. Among about 190,000 clones listed, 85% to 95% were seen once. The sample consisted of peripheral blood, taken 28 days after the second dose of the MenACWY control vaccine. The receptors were sampled from an adult who received the MenACWY meningococcal vaccine as a control.

This CDR3 is CASGGGGYNEQFF. The CDR3 DNA is TGTGCCAGCGGGGGAGGAGGCTACAATGAGCAGTTCTTC. The V gene is TRBV12-3 or TRBV12-4, the J gene TRBJ2-1; tentatively, D is TRBD2 (6 bases). The CDR3 sequence is 13 residues long. Trimming left V 8 bases short and J 3 bases short, with 11 bases between.

The rearrangement uses TRBV3-1 (or the pseudogene TRBV3-2) and TRBJ1-5, with D hard to call. This CDR3 is 14 amino acids long. V lost 0 bases to trimming and J lost 7 bases, with 10 bases between them. The germline CDR1 and CDR2 sequences are LGHDT and YNNKEL (reference sequence). CDR3 residues: CASSQDMGGQPQHF. CDR3 in DNA: TGTGCCAGCAGCCAAGATATGGGAGGGCAGCCCCAGCATTTT.

The CDR3 is CASSVAAGRNEQYF. The CDR3, as DNA: TGTGCCAGCAGCGTAGCGGCAGGGCGAAACGAGCAGTACTTC. The chain uses TRBV9 and TRBJ2-7, with D possibly being TRBD1 (5 bases). The CDR3 has 14 amino acids. Trimming stripped 0 bases from V and 5 bases from J, with 12 bases between. CDR1 and CDR2 (germline): SGDLS, YYNGEE.

The chain employs TRBV6-1 and TRBJ1-1, with unresolved D. Per the germline V gene, CDR1 is MNHNS and CDR2 is SASEGT. Trimming shortened V by 0 bases and J by 0 bases, and 14 bases separated the two germline ends. This CDR3 contains 17 residues. CDR3: CASSEAIPSVLNTEAFF. The CDR3 DNA follows: TGTGCCAGCAGTGAAGCGATTCCGTCGGTCCTGAACACTGAAGCTTTCTTT.

The table lists this clone with a count of one. Other DNA sequences in the same sample also yield this CDR3. The rearrangement uses TRBV7-2 and TRBJ2-1; no reliable D call. V dropped 3 bases and J dropped 0 bases, with 3 bases sitting between them. CDR3 length: 13 residues. Germline values: CDR1 SGHTA, CDR2 FQGNSA. The DNA of the CDR3 is TGTGCCAGCAGCTTGAGCTCCTACAATGAGCAGTTCTTC. Its translation is CASSLSSYNEQFF.

The genes are TRBV9 and TRBJ2-7; D is uncertain. V was clipped by 0 bases and J by 0 bases, with 7 bases between them. The CDR3 runs 14 residues. Germline V gives CDR1 SGDLS, CDR2 YYNGEE. This CDR3 is CASSVVGSSYEQYF. For the CDR3, the DNA is TGTGCCAGCAGCGTAGTCGGCAGCTCCTACGAGCAGTACTTC.

In this sample, this clone turned up once. The chain is built from TRBV11-2 and TRBJ2-3, with a weak D call TRBD2 (5 bases). V was cut by 5 bases and J by 3 bases, with 9 bases left in between. In germline, CDR1 is SGHAT, CDR2 FQNNGV. The CDR3 spans 13 residues. As DNA, the CDR3 is TGTGCCAGCAGCGACTATAGTACAGATACGCAGTATTTT. It translates to CASSDYSTDTQYF. The variable domain in full, completed from reference TRBV11-2 and TRBJ2-3, reads EAGVAQSPRYKIIEKRQSVAFWCNPISGHATLYWYQQILGQGPKLLIQFQNNGVVDDSQLPKDRFSAERLKGVDSTLKIQPAKLEDSAVYLCASSDYSTDTQYFGPGTRLTVL.

This clone was counted a few times. The chain uses TRBV12-3 or TRBV12-4 and TRBJ1-1; D call uncertain. V was shortened by 6 bases and J by 4 bases, with 9 bases between the two germline ends. The CDR3 covers 12 residues. The CDR3 loop reads CASSRRSTEAFF. CDR3 coding DNA: TGTGCCAGCAGCCGTCGTTCCACTGAAGCTTTCTTT.

This chain's CDR3 is CASSPGLAGGGGANVLTF. The CDR3 nucleotides read TGTGCCAGCAGCCCGGGACTAGCGGGAGGAGGTGGGGCCAACGTCCTGACTTTC. V and J are TRBV5-4 and TRBJ2-6; TRBD2 matches 15 bases. CDR3 length: 18 residues. Germline CDR1 and CDR2: SGHNT and YYREEE (reference sequence). V dropped 4 bases and J dropped 3; count of bases not matched to a gene: 5.

The V and J genes are TRBV19 and TRBJ2-3; 16 nucleotides align to TRBD2. The CDR3 loop spans 18 amino acids. CDR1 is LNHDA, CDR2 SQIVND, per germline (reference sequence). V lost 5 bases, J lost 4 bases, and 9 bases stayed unmatched. The CDR3 is CASSPTGTSGRASDTQYF. The CDR3 DNA reads as TGTGCCAGTAGTCCGACCGGGACTAGCGGGAGGGCCTCAGATACGCAGTATTTT.

The rearrangement links TRBV19 to TRBJ2-3; no clear D gene. Germline assignment: CDR1 LNHDA and CDR2 SQIVND (reference sequence). This CDR3 region has 13 residues. Deletions cut 2 bases from V and 5 bases from J, with 8 bases between. The CDR3 spells CASSINREDTQYF. The CDR3 DNA reads as TGTGCCAGTAGTATAAATAGGGAAGATACGCAGTATTTT. The full variable domain, rest sourced from reference TRBV19 and TRBJ2-3, is DGGITQSPKYLFRKEGQNVTLSCEQNLNHDAMYWYRQDPGQGLRLIYYSQIVNDFQKGDIAEGYSVSREKKESFPLTVTSAQKNPTAFYLCASSINREDTQYFGPGTRLTVL.

The genes are TRBV7-2 and TRBJ2-1; 10 bases agree with TRBD1. CDR1 and CDR2 (germline): SGHTA, FQGNSA. The V gene end was trimmed by 4 bases and the J gene end by 8 bases; junction bases not matched to a gene: 14. The CDR3 loop spans 17 amino acids. CDR3 loop: CASSSTTGTGDFDEQFF. The CDR3 nucleotides are TGTGCCAGCAGCTCAACTACCGGGACAGGGGATTTTGATGAGCAGTTCTTC.

The V gene is TRBV28, the J gene TRBJ1-4, with D uncertain. CDR3 length: 15 amino acids. The germline CDR1 and CDR2 sequences are MDHEN and SYDVKM. Trimming left V 5 bases short and J 8 bases short, with 18 bases between. The CDR3 sequence is CASSLQWVLGEKLFF. The DNA of the CDR3 is TGTGCCAGCAGTCTTCAGTGGGTATTGGGGGAAAAACTGTTTTTT.

The gene calls are TRBV9 and TRBJ1-4; D is undetermined. V was cut by 0 bases and J by 4 bases, with 7 bases left in between. This CDR3 is built from 14 residues. Germline V CDR1 and CDR2: SGDLS, YYNGEE. The CDR3 reads CASSVGWGNEKLFF. The CDR3 DNA sequence: TGTGCCAGCAGCGTAGGGTGGGGTAATGAAAAACTGTTTTTT.

This clone was observed once. This rearrangement joins TRBV5-1 to TRBJ2-2; 7 bases are a match to TRBD2. Looked up from germline, CDR1 is SGHRS and CDR2 is YFSETQ. This CDR3 is built from 14 residues. The ends lost 7 bases at V and 8 bases at J; junction bases unmatched: 11. CDR3: CASQTSRVAGELFF. The CDR3 DNA is TGCGCCAGCCAGACTAGCAGGGTAGCAGGGGAGCTGTTTTTT.

This chain connects TRBV29-1 to TRBJ2-1, with D possibly TRBD1 on 5 matching bases. This CDR3 comprises 17 residues. Germline lookup yields CDR1 SQVTM and CDR2 ANQGSEA. V shed 4 bases and J shed 0 bases, with 19 bases lying between them. In DNA, the CDR3 is TGCAGCGTTGGCCTGTATCAGGGCTTGAGCTCCTACAATGAGCAGTTCTTC. Amino acids: CSVGLYQGLSSYNEQFF.

This clone occurred once. The chain carries TRBV5-6 and TRBJ1-3; D is ambiguous. This CDR3 spans 15 amino acids. Germline CDR1 is SGHDT and CDR2 is YYEEEE. Trimming cost V 2 bases and J 0 bases, with 9 bases left between them. In DNA, the CDR3 is TGTGCCAGCAGCTTAGGCGGAAACTCTGGAAACACCATATATTTT. Translating gives CASSLGGNSGNTIYF.

V is TRBV3-1 (or the pseudogene TRBV3-2) and J is TRBJ2-3, with no clear D. Trimming took 3 bases from V and 3 from J, leaving 4 bases between them. CDR3 length equals 12 residues. CDR1 and CDR2 from the germline V gene are LGHDT and YNNKEL (reference sequence). The CDR3 protein is CASSHHTDTQYF. The CDR3 DNA reads as TGTGCCAGCAGCCACCATACAGATACGCAGTATTTT.

The gene calls are TRBV7-2 and TRBJ1-2, with D tentatively TRBD1 (6 bases). Germline loops: CDR1 SGHTA, CDR2 FQGNSA. Between the trimmed V and J ends, which lost 5 bases and 4 bases, there was a span of 23 bases. The CDR3 consists of 17 residues. The CDR3 loop reads CASSPRSTGRLGYGYTF. Here the CDR3 DNA reads TGTGCCAGCAGCCCCCGTTCTACAGGGAGGTTGGGCTATGGCTACACCTTC.

V gene TRBV9 combines with J gene TRBJ1-1; tentative D call: TRBD1 (5 bases). From germline, CDR1 is SGDLS and CDR2 YYNGEE. The CDR3 extends over 12 amino acids. The V end was cut by 0 bases, the J end by 5 bases, with 5 bases between. The CDR3 is CASSVGTTEAFF. CDR3 bases: TGTGCCAGCAGCGTAGGGACAACTGAAGCTTTCTTT.

The genes are TRBV19 and TRBJ1-4, with a tentative D call TRBD1 (6 bases). CDR3 length: 14 residues. The V end was cut by 5 bases, the J end by 8 bases, with 15 bases between. In germline, CDR1 is LNHDA, CDR2 SQIVND (reference sequence). CDR3 sequence reads: CASSHGTLGEKLFF. The CDR3 DNA sequence: TGTGCCAGTAGTCACGGGACACTGGGGGAAAAACTGTTTTTT.

The chain links TRBV12-3 or TRBV12-4 to TRBJ1-1; tentatively, D is TRBD1 (5 bases). CDR3 length: 12 amino acids. Trimming cost V 1 base and J 5 bases, with 5 bases left between them. CDR3 sequence (DNA): TGTGCCAGCAGTTTAGAGGGGACTGAAGCTTTCTTT. Translated, it gives CASSLEGTEAFF.

The V call is TRBV5-1, the J call TRBJ1-4; D is perhaps TRBD1 (5 bases). The CDR3 runs 14 residues. The V and J ends lost 2 bases and 6 bases respectively, with 11 bases between them. The germline CDR1 and CDR2 sequences are SGHRS and YFSETQ. The CDR3 bases are TGCGCCAGCAGCTTAGAGTGGGGGGATGAAAAACTGTTTTTT. Translation gives CASSLEWGDEKLFF.

V is TRBV25-1 and J is TRBJ1-3, with D hard to call. Germline CDR1 is MGHDK and CDR2 is SYGVNS. The CDR3 spans 14 residues. Trimming took off 4 bases at V and 2 bases at J, with 9 bases between the two ends. The CDR3: CASSGRQAGNTIYF. Here the CDR3 DNA reads TGTGCCAGCAGTGGGCGTCAGGCTGGAAACACCATATATTTT.

This chain joins TRBV10-3 and TRBJ2-7; TRBD2 matches at 14 bases. With 3 bases clipped from V and 4 bases from J, the junction kept 8 bases outside the gene matches. CDR1 ENHRY and CDR2 SYGVKD come from the germline V gene. The CDR3 loop spans 17 amino acids. CDR3 bases: TGTGCCATCAGTGATCCCGGACTAGCGGGAGGAATGTACGAGCAGTACTTC. Translation gives CAISDPGLAGGMYEQYF.

This clone has a handful of counts. The rearrangement links TRBV27 to TRBJ2-7; TRBD2 matches 10 bases. This CDR3 contains 15 residues. Per the germline V gene, CDR1 is MNHEY and CDR2 is SMNVEV (reference sequence). V lost 6 bases, J lost 6 bases, and 11 bases stayed unmatched. CDR3 sequence reads: CASSPGLARISEQYF. CDR3 sequence (DNA): TGTGCCAGCAGCCCGGGACTAGCGAGGATCTCCGAGCAGTACTTC.

This rearrangement joins TRBV6-5 to TRBJ2-1; D possibly corresponds to TRBD2 (6 bases). The CDR3 runs 15 residues. V lost 2 bases to trimming and J lost 4 bases, with 12 bases between them. Germline CDR1 reads MNHEY; CDR2 reads SVGAGI. The DNA of the CDR3 is TGTGCCAGCAGTTACGCCTCGGCGGGGTACAATGAGCAGTTCTTC. It codes for CASSYASAGYNEQFF.

This chain joins TRBV6-6 and TRBJ1-1, with TRBD1 matching over 7 bases. Germline CDR1 is MNHNY and CDR2 is SVGAGI (reference sequence). CDR3 size: 12 residues. Trimming at V came to 5 bases and at J to 11 bases, leaving 8 bases not matched to a gene. This CDR3 reads CASSRTGVEAFF. The CDR3 DNA sequence: TGTGCCAGCAGTCGAACAGGGGTTGAGGCTTTCTTT.

The rearrangement joins TRBV19 to TRBJ1-5; TRBD1 might be the D (5 bases). Trimming removed 7 bases at V and 5 bases at J, with 18 bases between. The CDR3 covers 15 residues. Germline CDR1 reads LNHDA; CDR2 reads SQIVND (reference sequence). CDR3 in amino acids: CASTIGVGVHQPQHF. CDR3 in DNA: TGTGCCAGTACTATCGGAGTGGGGGTCCATCAGCCCCAGCATTTT.

The J gene is TRBJ2-2, the V gene TRBV7-9; D possibly corresponds to TRBD1 (5 bases). Trimming took 0 bases from V and 6 from J, leaving 11 bases between them. The CDR3 is made up of 15 amino acids. CDR1 and CDR2 from the germline V gene are SEHNR and FQNEAQ (reference sequence). This CDR3 is CASSLAPGNAGELFF. CDR3 in DNA: TGTGCCAGCAGCTTAGCACCAGGGAATGCCGGGGAGCTGTTTTTT.

The V and J genes are TRBV2 and TRBJ2-5; D not certain. CDR3 length equals 14 residues. V lost 5 bases, J lost 2 bases, and 12 bases lay in between. The germline V gene encodes CDR1 SNHLY and CDR2 FYNNEI. The CDR3 coding sequence is TGTGCCAGCAGTTTACAACAGCTACAAGAGACCCAGTACTTC. It is translated as CASSLQQLQETQYF.